One sample yielded the 16 T cell receptor beta chains listed below, sequenced in a study of Ad26.COV2.S vaccination and SARS-CoV-2 variants. Treatment denoted: about 20 received Ad26.COV2.S at low or high dose, single or two shots; roughly five received placebo; per-sample allocation not given. Specimen acquisition occurred on day 63 following the initial vaccine or placebo injection. This table comes from immunoSEQ multiplex PCR, and its TCRdb copy is limited to in-frame clones, with some not included. Of 400,000 to 450,000 clones in the sample, 75% to 95% were seen once. This material consisted of peripheral blood, taken in a trial of Ad26.COV2.S vaccine versus placebo. The receptors were sampled from a person aged 18-60 years who received the Ad26.COV2.S COVID-19 vaccine or a placebo.

The rearrangement uses TRBV7-2 and TRBJ2-5; 9 nucleotides line up with TRBD1. Germline loops: CDR1 SGHTA, CDR2 FQGNSA. The CDR3 runs to 13 residues. V gave up 5 bases and J gave up 5 bases; unmatched junction bases: 3. The CDR3 protein is CASSRGQGETQYF. In nucleotides, the CDR3 is TGTGCCAGCAGCCGGGGACAGGGTGAGACCCAGTACTTC.

The sample holds one count of this clone. The V gene is TRBV19, the J gene TRBJ2-7; 9 bases agree with TRBD1. This CDR3 contains 15 residues. J lost 5 bases, V lost 6 bases, and 11 bases had no gene match. The germline V gene has CDR1 LNHDA and CDR2 SQIVND (reference sequence). The CDR3 nucleotides are TGTGCCAGTAGGCCAACGGGACAGGGTGCCAACGAGCAGTACTTC. Translating gives CASRPTGQGANEQYF.

With regard to this clone: Other DNA sequences in this specimen translate into the identical CDR3. V is TRBV18 and J is TRBJ1-2; D not certain. The CDR3 is 13 amino acids. Trimming stripped 2 bases from V and 0 bases from J, with 4 bases between. The germline gives CDR1 KGHSH, CDR2 LQKENI. The CDR3 region has the DNA TGTGCCAGCTCACCAACAGCTAACTATGGCTACACCTTC. Protein product: CASSPTANYGYTF.

The genes are TRBV19 and TRBJ1-5; D not certain. V shed 7 bases and J shed 4 bases, with 14 bases lying between them. CDR1 and CDR2 from the germline V gene are LNHDA and SQIVND (reference sequence). This CDR3 is 14 amino acids long. CDR3 sequence reads: CASTRTGKNQPQHF. The CDR3 coding sequence is TGTGCCAGTACCCGGACCGGAAAAAATCAGCCCCAGCATTTT.

The chain recombines TRBV28 with TRBJ1-1; TRBD1 matches at 9 bases. Germline-derived CDR1 and CDR2 are MDHEN and SYDVKM. V was clipped by 6 bases and J by 9 bases; unmatched bases: 5. The CDR3 extends over 12 amino acids. The CDR3 loop is CASRGQGQQAFF. The CDR3 DNA follows: TGTGCCAGCAGGGGACAGGGCCAGCAAGCTTTCTTT.

The V and J genes are TRBV15 and TRBJ2-5, with 7 positions matching TRBD1. The CDR3 is 15 amino acids. Germline CDR1 is LNHNV and CDR2 is YYDKDF (reference sequence). V lost 1 base and J lost 4; bases outside the gene matches: 6. The CDR3 loop reads CATSRARQGVETQYF. The CDR3 DNA sequence: TGTGCCACCAGCAGAGCCAGACAGGGAGTAGAGACCCAGTACTTC.

The chain uses TRBV3-1 (or the pseudogene TRBV3-2) and TRBJ2-1; tentative D call: TRBD1 (6 bases). Trimming shortened V by 5 bases and J by 0 bases, and 11 bases separated the two germline ends. Germline CDR1 and CDR2: LGHDT and YNNKEL (reference sequence). The CDR3 spans 15 residues. In DNA form, the CDR3 reads TGTGCCAGCAGCATGGACAGCAGCTCCTACAATGAGCAGTTCTTC. Its translation: CASSMDSSSYNEQFF.

The chain uses TRBV3-1 (or the pseudogene TRBV3-2) and TRBJ2-7; TRBD2 matches at 8 bases. J was trimmed by 2 bases and V by 1 base; bases with no gene match: 13. This CDR3 is built from 18 residues. Per germline, CDR1 LGHDT and CDR2 YNNKEL (reference sequence). Written as DNA, the CDR3 is TGTGCCAGCAGCCAAGCCCCGTCCTGGGCGGGAGGTACCTACGAGCAGTACTTC. Translating gives CASSQAPSWAGGTYEQYF.

The chain carries TRBV2 and TRBJ2-2; 8 positions match TRBD2. Germline V gene lookup returns CDR1 SNHLY and CDR2 FYNNEI. This CDR3 is 15 amino acids long. The V and J ends lost 6 bases and 4 bases, in that order; junction bases with no gene match: 7. CDR3 coding DNA: TGTGCCAGCAGAGCGGGAGAGGCTAGCACCGGGGAGCTGTTTTTT. It specifies CASRAGEASTGELFF. Variable domain in full (rest from reference TRBV2 and TRBJ2-2): EPEVTQTPSHQVTQMGQEVILRCVPISNHLYFYWYRQILGQKVEFLVSFYNNEISEKSEIFDDQFSVERPDGSNFTLKIRSTKLEDSAMYFCASRAGEASTGELFFGEGSRLTVL.

J is TRBJ1-5 and V is TRBV6-1; unclear D gene. Germline V gene sequence: CDR1 MNHNS, CDR2 SASEGT. The V gene lost 2 bases and the J gene lost 0 bases, with 5 bases spanning the gap. The CDR3 is 14 residues long. The CDR3 protein is CASSEYNSNQPQHF. In nucleotides, the CDR3 is TGTGCCAGCAGTGAATACAATAGCAATCAGCCCCAGCATTTT.

The chain is built from TRBV25-1 and TRBJ2-1; D is unresolved. In germline, CDR1 is MGHDK, CDR2 SYGVNS. The CDR3 is 16 amino acids. V lost 3 bases and J lost 6, with 18 bases in between. CDR3 sequence (DNA): TGTGCCAGCAGTGATTATCGACAAGAGGTGGGCAATGAGCAGTTCTTC. Encoded protein: CASSDYRQEVGNEQFF.

This clone was picked up a small number of times. This chain connects TRBV15 to TRBJ1-2; D is ambiguous. This CDR3 region has 12 residues. From germline, CDR1 is LNHNV and CDR2 YYDKDF (reference sequence). The V end lost 3 bases, the J end lost 4 bases, and 6 bases lay between the germline ends. DNA of the CDR3: TGTGCCACCAGCAGGGGTAGCTATGGCTACACCTTC. Protein: CATSRGSYGYTF.

The V call is TRBV6-5, the J call TRBJ1-2; 9 bases line up with TRBD1. The germline CDR1 and CDR2 sequences are MNHEY and SVGAGI. The CDR3 runs to 14 residues. Losses at the gene ends were 5 bases for V and 6 bases for J; bases not matched to a gene: 7. CDR3 coding DNA: TGTGCCAGCAGTAACAGGGGGCGTACGAATGGCTACACCTTC. Amino acids: CASSNRGRTNGYTF.

The chain couples TRBV7-3 to TRBJ1-1; D might be TRBD1 (5 bases). V was clipped by 3 bases and J by 3 bases, with 8 bases between them. This CDR3 contains 13 residues. The germline gives CDR1 SGHTA, CDR2 FQGTGA. The CDR3 loop is CASSFGADTEAFF. CDR3 sequence (DNA): TGTGCCAGCAGCTTCGGGGCAGACACTGAAGCTTTCTTT.

This sequence joins TRBV7-6 and TRBJ2-1, with unresolved D. V was cut by 1 base and J by 4 bases, with 11 bases left in between. Germline-derived CDR1 and CDR2 are SGHVS and FNYEAQ. This CDR3 comprises 15 residues. The CDR3 region is CASSLGPGTYNEQFF. CDR3 DNA: TGTGCCAGCAGCTTAGGTCCAGGAACATACAATGAGCAGTTCTTC.

This chain joins TRBV5-1 and TRBJ2-5, with 12 bases aligning to TRBD2. This CDR3 spans 16 amino acids. With 4 bases clipped from V and 2 bases from J, the junction kept 6 bases outside the gene matches. Germline V gene data show CDR1 as SGHRS and CDR2 as YFSETQ. CDR3 amino acids: CASSIQTSGGQETQYF. CDR3 DNA: TGCGCCAGCAGCATACAGACTAGCGGGGGACAAGAGACCCAGTACTTC.